Following are 30 T cell receptor beta chains from one sample sequenced in a study of T cell responses to AZD1222 COVID-19 vaccine (dated by TCRdb to the early 2020s). Preparation of the library involved the immunoSEQ multiplex PCR assay. In TCRdb, the immuneACCESS table is reduced to in-frame sequences with V and J assigned. These tables do not hold every clone; where another copy was compared, an unresolved V gene accounts for under half, and the others remain unexplained. The sample table shows some 60,000 clones, and 65% to 80% are seen once. Roughly 4% of the sample is taken by the ten largest. The time point label of this sample denotes: about 28 days (+/-7) after the second vaccine dose. This material consisted of peripheral blood, taken 28 days after the second AZD1222 dose. These receptors all stem from an adult who received the AZD1222 COVID-19 vaccine.

J is TRBJ1-2 and V is TRBV30, with D perhaps TRBD1 (5 bases). This CDR3 comprises 13 residues. The germline V and J ends were trimmed by 3 bases and 8 bases, with 16 bases remaining between them. In germline, CDR1 is GTSNPN, CDR2 SVGIG (reference sequence). The CDR3 loop is CAWRERGILGYTF. For the CDR3, the DNA is TGTGCCTGGAGGGAGAGGGGAATATTGGGCTACACCTTC.

This clone was detected only once. V is TRBV28 and J is TRBJ1-2; 10 nucleotides match TRBD1. The CDR3 covers 16 residues. In germline, CDR1 is MDHEN, CDR2 SYDVKM. Trimming cost V 2 bases and J 5 bases; bases outside gene matches: 8. DNA of the CDR3: TGTGCCAGCAGTTTAGAGACAGGGGGCTTAAATTATGGCTACACCTTC. Translated: CASSLETGGLNYGYTF.

This chain joins TRBV28 and TRBJ1-2; TRBD1 matches 9 bases. Per germline, CDR1 MDHEN and CDR2 SYDVKM. This CDR3 region has 16 residues. V dropped 4 bases and J dropped 7; count of bases not matched to a gene: 13. In nucleotides, the CDR3 is TGTGCCAGCAGTTCAACAGGGGCCGGGACAGGGTTTGGCTACACCTTC. Protein: CASSSTGAGTGFGYTF.

The V call is TRBV29-1, the J call TRBJ1-2; 10 nucleotides line up with TRBD1. CDR3 length: 17 amino acids. J gave up 4 bases and V 5 bases, and 16 bases lay outside the gene matches. CDR1 and CDR2 (germline): SQVTM, ANQGSEA. The CDR3 here is CSVQGGTGDPRGYGYTF. For the CDR3, the DNA is TGCAGCGTTCAAGGAGGGACAGGGGACCCACGAGGCTATGGCTACACCTTC.

This chain uses TRBV28 with TRBJ1-2, with D uncertain. This CDR3 is built from 15 residues. Trimming removed 6 bases from V and 4 bases from J, with 18 bases in between. The germline V gene has CDR1 MDHEN and CDR2 SYDVKM. In nucleotides, the CDR3 is TGTGCCAGCAGCTTTCTCGGTGGAGGGAGCTATGGCTACACCTTC. It encodes CASSFLGGGSYGYTF.

The chain combines TRBV10-3 with TRBJ2-3; 8 bases match TRBD2. The CDR3 spans 13 residues. The V gene's germline CDR1 is ENHRY and CDR2 SYGVKD. Trimming took 6 bases from V and 4 from J; bases not matched to a gene: 3. CDR3 in DNA: TGTGCCATCAGCGGCGGGGGGCCAGATACGCAGTATTTT. Its protein is CAISGGGPDTQYF.

This clone showed up just once. The V gene is TRBV3-1 (or the pseudogene TRBV3-2), the J gene TRBJ1-2; 7 nucleotides align to TRBD1. The trim removed 5 bases at V and 2 bases at J, leaving 5 bases unmatched. This CDR3 is built from 14 residues. Germline CDR1 reads LGHDT; CDR2 reads YNNKEL (reference sequence). The CDR3 nucleotides read TGTGCCAGCAGCTCAGACAGGGAGAACTATGGCTACACCTTC. The encoded protein is CASSSDRENYGYTF.

V gene TRBV2 combines with J gene TRBJ2-2; D possibly corresponds to TRBD1 (6 bases). This CDR3 contains 15 residues. Deletions cut 6 bases from V and 2 bases from J, with 13 bases between. Germline V gene sequence: CDR1 SNHLY, CDR2 FYNNEI. This chain's CDR3 is CASSYREFNTGELFF. CDR3 coding DNA: TGTGCCAGCAGCTACAGGGAGTTTAACACCGGGGAGCTGTTTTTT.

The chain has TRBV4-3 and TRBJ2-7; 14 bases map to TRBD2. The CDR3 loop spans 17 amino acids. J lost 2 bases, V lost 0 bases, and 3 bases had no gene match. Germline CDR1 LGHNA, CDR2 YSLEER. The CDR3 region is CASSQDLGLAGAYEQYF. The CDR3 coding sequence is TGCGCCAGCAGCCAAGACCTGGGACTAGCGGGAGCCTACGAGCAGTACTTC.

This chain connects TRBV3-1 (or the pseudogene TRBV3-2) to TRBJ2-3; possibly TRBD1 for D (5 bases). Germline V gene lookup returns CDR1 LGHDT and CDR2 YNNKEL (reference sequence). This CDR3 spans 17 amino acids. Trimming took off 1 base at V and 3 bases at J, with 17 bases between the two ends. As DNA, the CDR3 is TGTGCCAGCAGCCAAGGGCGAGACAGTGTAGCAACAGATACGCAGTATTTT. Translation: CASSQGRDSVATDTQYF.

The genes are TRBV6-5 and TRBJ1-5; tentative D call: TRBD1 (6 bases). CDR1 is MNHEY and CDR2 is SVGAGI in the germline V gene. Trimming took 10 bases from V and 0 from J, leaving 13 bases between them. The CDR3 has 14 residues. CDR3 in DNA: TGTGCCATCCAGGGGATCCTTAGCAATCAGCCCCAGCATTTT. It yields the protein CAIQGILSNQPQHF.

The chain joins TRBV19 to TRBJ2-3; D is unresolved. The V gene's germline CDR1 is LNHDA and CDR2 SQIVND (reference sequence). The CDR3 has 13 residues. V was clipped by 7 bases and J by 1 base, with 9 bases between them. CDR3 in amino acids: CASNQRGTDTQYF. The CDR3 nucleotides are TGTGCCAGTAACCAGCGCGGCACAGATACGCAGTATTTT.

The V gene is TRBV3-1 (or the pseudogene TRBV3-2), the J gene TRBJ1-2; D is possibly TRBD1 (6 bases). Germline V CDR1 and CDR2: LGHDT, YNNKEL (reference sequence). Trimming took 6 bases from V and 6 from J, leaving 14 bases between them. CDR3 length: 13 amino acids. The CDR3 loop is CASSPQGVDGYTF. The CDR3, as DNA: TGTGCCAGCAGTCCACAGGGAGTAGATGGCTACACCTTC.

The V and J genes are TRBV19 and TRBJ1-3; D is unclear. The CDR3 sequence is 14 residues long. V was clipped by 6 bases and J by 0 bases, with 9 bases between them. Germline loops: CDR1 LNHDA, CDR2 SQIVND (reference sequence). CDR3: CASRRANSGNTIYF. DNA of the CDR3: TGTGCCAGTAGGAGGGCCAACTCTGGAAACACCATATATTTT.

The chain links TRBV5-1 to TRBJ2-3; TRBD2 matches 14 bases. This CDR3 is 16 amino acids long. The germline gives CDR1 SGHRS, CDR2 YFSETQ. Germline trimming cut 4 bases from V and 3 bases from J; bases unmatched to any gene: 4. The CDR3 spells CASSPGLAGETDTQYF. CDR3 sequence (DNA): TGCGCCAGCAGCCCGGGACTAGCGGGGGAGACAGATACGCAGTATTTT.

This chain uses TRBV29-1 with TRBJ2-7; TRBD2 aligns across 7 bases. The CDR3 is 13 amino acids. The V and J ends lost 6 bases and 0 bases, in that order; junction bases with no gene match: 5. CDR1 and CDR2 (germline): SQVTM, ANQGSEA. The CDR3 nucleotides read TGCAGCGTCTGGGGGGGTGGCTCCTACGAGCAGTACTTC. Translating gives CSVWGGGSYEQYF.

The gene calls are TRBV7-2 and TRBJ1-5; TRBD1 is a possible D gene (5 bases). Germline V gene lookup returns CDR1 SGHTA and CDR2 FQGNSA. The CDR3 is made up of 15 amino acids. V was shortened by 2 bases and J by 2 bases, with 10 bases between the two germline ends. CDR3 bases: TGTGCCAGCAGCTTACGGGGGTCCGGCAATCAGCCCCAGCATTTT. It encodes CASSLRGSGNQPQHF. Looking up the rest from reference TRBV7-2 and TRBJ1-5 gives the full variable domain: GAGVSQSPSNKVTEKGKDVELRCDPISGHTALYWYRQSLGQGLEFLIYFQGNSAPDKSGLPSDRFSAERTGGSVSTLTIQRTQQEDSAVYLCASSLRGSGNQPQHFGDGTRLSIL.

The chain combines TRBV29-1 with TRBJ1-4; 11 nucleotides match TRBD1. This CDR3 contains 14 residues. Germline values: CDR1 SQVTM, CDR2 ANQGSEA. Trimming at V came to 6 bases and at J to 6 bases, leaving 6 bases not matched to a gene. The CDR3 sequence: CSVRPGQGDEKLFF. CDR3 in DNA: TGCAGCGTCCGCCCGGGACAGGGGGATGAAAAACTGTTTTTT. The variable domain in full, completed from reference TRBV29-1 and TRBJ1-4, reads SAVISQKPSRDICQRGTSLTIQCQVDSQVTMMFWYRQQPGQSLTLIATANQGSEATYESGFVIDKFPISRPNLTFSTLTVSNMSPEDSSIYLCSVRPGQGDEKLFFGSGTQLSVL.

This clone was counted a single time. The V call is TRBV7-9, the J call TRBJ1-6; D gene unclear. Trimming pared 3 bases from V and 8 bases from J, leaving 14 bases between. The CDR3 covers 15 residues. Germline V gene data show CDR1 as SEHNR and CDR2 as FQNEAQ (reference sequence). CDR3 DNA sequence: TGTGCCAGCAGCTTGGCGGCCCTCGCGGATTCACCCCTCCACTTT. It codes for CASSLAALADSPLHF.

V is TRBV18 and J is TRBJ2-7; D may be TRBD1 or TRBD2 (5 bases each). Germline CDR1 KGHSH, CDR2 LQKENI. This CDR3 region has 14 residues. Between the trimmed V and J ends, which lost 3 bases and 2 bases, there was a span of 11 bases. CDR3 bases: TGTGCCAGCTCACCCGGGGCGTCCACCTACGAGCAGTACTTC. This sequence encodes CASSPGASTYEQYF. The full variable domain, its missing parts supplied by reference TRBV18 and TRBJ2-7, is NAGVMQNPRHLVRRRGQEARLRCSPMKGHSHVYWYRQLPEEGLKFMVYLQKENIIDESGMPKERFSAEFPKEGPSILRIQQVVRGDSAAYFCASSPGASTYEQYFGPGTRLTVT.

V is TRBV2 and J is TRBJ2-7, with a tentative D call TRBD1 (6 bases). This CDR3 has 15 amino acids. Germline V lookup: CDR1 SNHLY, CDR2 FYNNEI. The germline V and J ends were trimmed by 5 bases and 0 bases, with 14 bases remaining between them. The CDR3 DNA reads TGTGCCAGCAGTTCAACAGGGTCCAGCTCCTACGAGCAGTACTTC. Translating gives CASSSTGSSSYEQYF.

This clone appeared once. The chain links TRBV11-2 to TRBJ2-7; D unclear. This CDR3 comprises 16 residues. The ends were cut back, 5 bases at V and 0 bases at J, with 17 bases in the middle. CDR1 SGHAT and CDR2 FQNNGV come from the germline V gene. The CDR3 spells CASSPDPQRSSYEQYF. CDR3 nucleotide sequence: TGTGCCAGCAGCCCAGATCCCCAACGGAGCTCCTACGAGCAGTACTTC.

The chain recombines TRBV11-2 with TRBJ2-2, with 7 bases that match TRBD1. V lost 3 bases and J lost 4; bases outside the gene matches: 11. Germline CDR1 SGHAT, CDR2 FQNNGV. CDR3 length: 17 residues. CDR3 residues: CASSFLTGMGVTGELFF. Written as DNA, the CDR3 is TGTGCCAGCAGCTTCCTGACAGGGATGGGAGTCACCGGGGAGCTGTTTTTT.

The chain is built from TRBV19 and TRBJ2-6; D is unresolved. The ends were cut back, 5 bases at V and 3 bases at J, with 14 bases in the middle. Germline CDR1 LNHDA, CDR2 SQIVND (reference sequence). The CDR3 has 16 residues. CDR3 nucleotide sequence: TGTGCCAGTAGTGCGCACTCACCAAATGGGGCCAACGTCCTGACTTTC. Residues: CASSAHSPNGANVLTF.

The chain combines TRBV28 with TRBJ2-7; D gene ambiguous. Trimming took 5 bases from V and 0 from J, leaving 14 bases between them. CDR1 MDHEN and CDR2 SYDVKM come from the germline V gene. The CDR3 spans 15 residues. The CDR3 nucleotides are TGTGCCAGCAGTCCAGACCAGGCTTACTCCTACGAGCAGTACTTC. As protein: CASSPDQAYSYEQYF.

V and J are TRBV20-1 and TRBJ1-2; no clear D. The germline CDR1 and CDR2 sequences are DFQATT and SNEGSKA (reference sequence). With 3 bases removed from V and 8 bases from J, the gap between germline ends came to 13 bases. This CDR3 has 12 amino acids. Here the CDR3 DNA reads TGCAGTGCTAGTTTTTCGATTGAAGGCTACACCTTC. This sequence encodes CSASFSIEGYTF.

The chain has TRBV15 and TRBJ2-7; perhaps TRBD2 as D (6 bases). The germline V gene has CDR1 LNHNV and CDR2 YYDKDF (reference sequence). The CDR3 consists of 18 residues. V was cut by 1 base and J by 3 bases, with 22 bases left in between. In DNA form, the CDR3 reads TGTGCCACCAGCAGAGTTATAAGTGCTGAACTAGCTTACTACGAGCAGTACTTC. It codes for CATSRVISAELAYYEQYF.

The chain is built from TRBV28 and TRBJ2-3; TRBD2 agrees at 8 bases. The ends lost 2 bases at V and 3 bases at J; junction bases unmatched: 13. This CDR3 is built from 18 residues. Germline CDR1 reads MDHEN; CDR2 reads SYDVKM. The CDR3, as DNA: TGTGCCAGCAGTTTAGCCGCCGGGCGGGGCGGGGGGACAGATACGCAGTATTTT. Residues: CASSLAAGRGGGTDTQYF.

This clone has only a few counts. The V gene is TRBV6-1, the J gene TRBJ2-2; D is unresolved. This CDR3 has 15 amino acids. Trimming left V 3 bases short and J 2 bases short, with 10 bases between. CDR1 and CDR2 (germline): MNHNS, SASEGT. Here the CDR3 DNA reads TGTGCCAGCAGTGAGGGCAACAGTAACACCGGGGAGCTGTTTTTT. It codes for CASSEGNSNTGELFF.

The chain uses TRBV6-6 and TRBJ1-3; 9 nucleotides align to TRBD1. CDR3 size: 14 residues. Germline trimming cut 6 bases from V and 4 bases from J; bases unmatched to any gene: 4. Germline assignment: CDR1 MNHNY and CDR2 SVGAGI (reference sequence). The CDR3 loop is CASRPGTGGNTIYF. CDR3 nucleotides: TGTGCCAGCAGACCCGGGACAGGGGGAAACACCATATATTTT.